This T cell receptor (beta chain) was identified during a study of blood T cells in healthy people across ages. CDR1 and CDR2 from the germline V gene are SGDLS and YYNGEE. CDR3 length: 16 residues. The V end lost 0 bases, the J end lost 3 bases, and 15 bases lay between the germline ends. Investigators took 8.5 to 10 milliliters of peripheral blood from every donor. At least 5 micrograms of total RNA were extracted per sample. On this clonotype: Its matching antigen is unknown.

General observations from the study: Compared with aged donors, long-lived donors showed fewer expanded clones, suggesting selection.

Then a second PCR, running roughly 7 to 11 cycles, was carried out with a sample-barcoded 5' primer and a J-beta primer mix. Each cDNA molecule, via a template-switch adaptor with 12 random nucleotides, was tagged. TCRdb analysed the 5' RACE reads with MiXCR anew, one entry per CDR3 protein. The sample shows roughly 680,000 distinct CDR3 sequences, approximately 21% of them seen only once. Sequencing used blood. The gene calls are TRBV9 and TRBJ2-5; weak D call: TRBD1 (5 bases). The source of this sequence is a man in his sixties or seventies in good health. Written as DNA, the CDR3 is TGTGCCAGCAGCGTAGACGGCTCAACAGGTGAAGAGACCCAGTACTTC. It yields the protein CASSVDGSTGEETQYF. The full variable domain, completed using reference TRBV9 and TRBJ2-5, is DSGVTQTPKHLITATGQRVTLRCSPRSGDLSVYWYQQSLDQGLQFLIQYYNGEERAKGNILERFSAQQFPDLHSELNLSSLELGDSALYFCASSVDGSTGEETQYFGPGTRLLVL.